This T cell receptor (beta chain) was documented in a study of blood T cell repertoires in COVID-19. For the study at large: The United States, Italy and Spain provided the acute and convalescent COVID-19 samples.

The CDR3 sequence is 13 residues long. V lost 11 bases and J 4 bases, leaving 15 bases between the germline ends. Per the original methods: Researchers report that nucleated cell counts were estimated from reference gene primer amplification. The assay was immunoSEQ multiplex PCR, and TCRdb's table has in-frame clones only and misses some. The DNA gave D and trimming, while V, J and clone size come from that table. The sample holds about 240,000 clones; approximately 86% are singletons and the top ten take about 7.6%. The clonotype was recovered from a woman aged 65 to 85 with active or convalescent COVID-19. The rearrangement uses TRBV12-3 or TRBV12-4 and TRBJ1-3; D gene unclear. Sequenced input: peripheral blood. The CDR3 coding sequence is TGTGCCCAGCGGGCGGGGAACGGAAACACCATATATTTT. Translation: CAQRAGNGNTIYF.